The clone carrying this T cell receptor (beta chain) has ten or more counts. The antigen remains unidentified. This record belongs to a study of response to subunit inactivated influenza vaccine. Overall study findings and caveats: The study's authors posited that every seasonal influenza vaccination enlists few new T cells.

CDR3 size: 14 residues. Germline CDR1 SQVTM, CDR2 ANQGSEA. V lost 4 bases to trimming and J lost 7 bases; unmatched junction nucleotides: 10. TCRdb reprocessed the RT-PCR reads via MiXCR and lists one record per CDR3 protein. The data hold hundreds of thousands of distinct CDR3 sequences, with less than 15% observed a single time. Sample: PBMCs from blood, taken approximately 15 days before vaccination. This clonotype originated in a man in his fifties who received an inactivated influenza vaccine. This sequence joins TRBV29-1 and TRBJ2-1, with TRBD2 identical over 7 bases. The CDR3 DNA reads as TGCAGCGTTGTTCCCGGGACTACCGGAAATGAGCAGTTCTTC. The encoded protein is CSVVPGTTGNEQFF.